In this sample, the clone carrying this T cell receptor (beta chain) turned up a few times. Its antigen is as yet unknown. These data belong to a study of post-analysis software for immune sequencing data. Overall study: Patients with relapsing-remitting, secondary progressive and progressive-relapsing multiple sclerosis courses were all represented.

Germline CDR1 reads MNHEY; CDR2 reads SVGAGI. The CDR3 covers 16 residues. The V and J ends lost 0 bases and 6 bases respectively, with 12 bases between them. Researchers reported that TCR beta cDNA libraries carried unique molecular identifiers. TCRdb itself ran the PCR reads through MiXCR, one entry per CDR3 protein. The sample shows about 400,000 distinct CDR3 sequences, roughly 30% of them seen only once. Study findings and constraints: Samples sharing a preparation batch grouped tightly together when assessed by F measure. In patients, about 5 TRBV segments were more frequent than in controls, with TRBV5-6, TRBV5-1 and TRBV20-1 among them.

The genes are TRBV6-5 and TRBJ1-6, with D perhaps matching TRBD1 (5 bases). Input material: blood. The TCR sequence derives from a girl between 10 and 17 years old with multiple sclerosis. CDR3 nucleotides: TGTGCCAGCAGTTACTCCTGGGCCGGGGGTAATTCACCCCTCCACTTT. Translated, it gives CASSYSWAGGNSPLHF.